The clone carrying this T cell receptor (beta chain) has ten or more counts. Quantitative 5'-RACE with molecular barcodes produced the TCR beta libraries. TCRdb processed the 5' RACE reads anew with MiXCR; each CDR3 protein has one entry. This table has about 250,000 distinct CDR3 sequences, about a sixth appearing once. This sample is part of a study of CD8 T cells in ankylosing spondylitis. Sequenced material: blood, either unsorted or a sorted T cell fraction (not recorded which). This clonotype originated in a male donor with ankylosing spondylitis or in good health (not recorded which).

The CDR3 reads CATSRDGTSGSVGDTQYF. The CDR3 DNA reads TGTGCCACCAGCAGAGATGGGACTAGCGGGAGCGTCGGAGATACGCAGTATTTT. The rearrangement joins TRBV15 to TRBJ2-3; TRBD2 aligns across 14 bases. This CDR3 region has 18 residues. V lost 0 bases, J lost 5 bases, and 7 bases stayed unmatched. Germline CDR1 and CDR2: LNHNV and YYDKDF (reference sequence).